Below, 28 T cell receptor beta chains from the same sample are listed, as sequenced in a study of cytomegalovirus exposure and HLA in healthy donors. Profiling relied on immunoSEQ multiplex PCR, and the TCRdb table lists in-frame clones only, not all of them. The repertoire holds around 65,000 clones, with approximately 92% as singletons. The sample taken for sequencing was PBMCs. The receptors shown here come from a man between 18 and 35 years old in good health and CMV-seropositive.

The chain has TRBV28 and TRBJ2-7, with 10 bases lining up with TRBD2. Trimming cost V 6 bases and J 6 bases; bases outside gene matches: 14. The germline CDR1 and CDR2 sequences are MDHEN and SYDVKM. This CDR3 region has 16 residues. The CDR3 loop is CASRAQLAGNAREQYF. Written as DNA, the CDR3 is TGTGCCAGCAGAGCCCAACTAGCGGGAAATGCGCGCGAGCAGTACTTC.

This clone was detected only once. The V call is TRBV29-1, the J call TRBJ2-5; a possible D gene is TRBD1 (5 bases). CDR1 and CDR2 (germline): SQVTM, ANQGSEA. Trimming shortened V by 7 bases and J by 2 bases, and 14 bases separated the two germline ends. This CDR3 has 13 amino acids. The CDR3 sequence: CSGARQRQETQYF. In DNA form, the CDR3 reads TGCAGCGGAGCCAGACAGAGGCAAGAGACCCAGTACTTC.

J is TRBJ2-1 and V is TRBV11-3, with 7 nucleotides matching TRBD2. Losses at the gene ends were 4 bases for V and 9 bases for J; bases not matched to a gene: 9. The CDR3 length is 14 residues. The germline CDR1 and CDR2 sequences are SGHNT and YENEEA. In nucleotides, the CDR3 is TGTGCCAGCAGCTCCCGGGGAGGGCCGGGTGAGCAGTTCTTC. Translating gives CASSSRGGPGEQFF.

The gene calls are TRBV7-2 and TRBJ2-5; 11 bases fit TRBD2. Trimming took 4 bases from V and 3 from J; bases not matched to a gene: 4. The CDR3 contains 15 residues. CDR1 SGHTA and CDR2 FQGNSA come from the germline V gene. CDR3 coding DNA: TGTGCCAGCAGCTCCCCGGGACTAGCGGAAGAGACCCAGTACTTC. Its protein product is CASSSPGLAEETQYF.

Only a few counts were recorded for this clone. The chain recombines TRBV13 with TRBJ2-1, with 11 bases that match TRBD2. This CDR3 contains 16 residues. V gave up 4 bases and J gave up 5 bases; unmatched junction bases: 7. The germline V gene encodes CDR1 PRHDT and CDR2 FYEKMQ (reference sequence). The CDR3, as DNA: TGTGCCAGCAGCTCCCTAGCGGGAGGTTACGACAATGAGCAGTTCTTC. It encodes CASSSLAGGYDNEQFF. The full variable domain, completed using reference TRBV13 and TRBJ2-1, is AAGVIQSPRHLIKEKRETATLKCYPIPRHDTVYWYQQGPGQDPQFLISFYEKMQSDKGSIPDRFSAQQFSDYHSELNMSSLELGDSALYFCASSSLAGGYDNEQFFGPGTRLTVL.

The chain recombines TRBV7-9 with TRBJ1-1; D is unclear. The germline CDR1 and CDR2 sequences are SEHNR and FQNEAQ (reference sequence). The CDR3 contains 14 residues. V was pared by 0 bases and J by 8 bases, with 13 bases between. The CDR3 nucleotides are TGTGCCAGCAGCTTAGCCGTTCCGCGAGAGGAAGCTTTCTTT. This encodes CASSLAVPREEAFF.

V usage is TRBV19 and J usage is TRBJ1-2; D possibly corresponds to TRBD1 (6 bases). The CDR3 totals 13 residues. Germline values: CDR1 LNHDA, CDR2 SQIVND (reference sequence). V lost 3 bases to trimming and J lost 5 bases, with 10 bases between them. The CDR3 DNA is TGTGCCAGTAGTATGGACAGCAAATATGGCTACACCTTC. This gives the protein CASSMDSKYGYTF.

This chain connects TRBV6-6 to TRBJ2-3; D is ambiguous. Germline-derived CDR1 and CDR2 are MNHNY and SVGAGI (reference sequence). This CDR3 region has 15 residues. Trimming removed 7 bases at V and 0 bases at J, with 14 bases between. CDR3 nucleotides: TGTGCCAGCACCCCTCGACTGCAAAGCACAGATACGCAGTATTTT. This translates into CASTPRLQSTDTQYF.

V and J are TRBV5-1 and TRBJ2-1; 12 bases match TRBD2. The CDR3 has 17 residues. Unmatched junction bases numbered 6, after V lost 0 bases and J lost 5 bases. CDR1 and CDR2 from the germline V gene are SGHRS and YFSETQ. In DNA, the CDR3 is TGCGCCAGCAGCTTGGCCCTAGCGGGAGGGTCCAACAATGAGCAGTTCTTC. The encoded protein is CASSLALAGGSNNEQFF.

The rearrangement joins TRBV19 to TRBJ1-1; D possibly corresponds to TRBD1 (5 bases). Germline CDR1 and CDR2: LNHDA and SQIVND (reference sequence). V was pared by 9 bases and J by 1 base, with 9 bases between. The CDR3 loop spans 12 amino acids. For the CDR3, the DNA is TGTGCCAGCTCAGACAGGAACACTGAAGCTTTCTTT. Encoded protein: CASSDRNTEAFF.

In nucleotides, the CDR3 is TGTGCCAGCAGCGCACGGACAGGTATGAACACTGAAGCTTTCTTT. Residues: CASSARTGMNTEAFF. The chain has TRBV9 and TRBJ1-1, with 7 bases that match TRBD1. Per germline, CDR1 SGDLS and CDR2 YYNGEE. V lost 3 bases, J lost 0 bases, and 5 bases stayed unmatched. The CDR3 covers 15 residues.

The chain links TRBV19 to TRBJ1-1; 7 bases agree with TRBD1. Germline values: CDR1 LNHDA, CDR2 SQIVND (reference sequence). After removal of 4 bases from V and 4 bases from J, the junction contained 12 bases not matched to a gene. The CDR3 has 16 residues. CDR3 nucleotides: TGTGCCAGTAGTAAGGGGATTCGACAGGGCGGCACTGAAGCTTTCTTT. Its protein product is CASSKGIRQGGTEAFF.

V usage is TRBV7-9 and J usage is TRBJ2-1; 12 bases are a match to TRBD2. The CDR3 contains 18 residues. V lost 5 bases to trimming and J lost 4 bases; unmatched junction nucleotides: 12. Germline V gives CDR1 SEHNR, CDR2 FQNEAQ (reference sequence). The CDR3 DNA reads TGTGCCAGCAGCGGGTCTAGCGGGAGGGCCCACACATACAATGAGCAGTTCTTC. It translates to CASSGSSGRAHTYNEQFF. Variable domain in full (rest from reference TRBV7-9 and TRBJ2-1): DTGVSQNPRHKITKRGQNVTFRCDPISEHNRLYWYRQTLGQGPEFLTYFQNEAQLEKSRLLSDRFSAERPKGSFSTLEIQRTEQGDSAMYLCASSGSSGRAHTYNEQFFGPGTRLTVL.

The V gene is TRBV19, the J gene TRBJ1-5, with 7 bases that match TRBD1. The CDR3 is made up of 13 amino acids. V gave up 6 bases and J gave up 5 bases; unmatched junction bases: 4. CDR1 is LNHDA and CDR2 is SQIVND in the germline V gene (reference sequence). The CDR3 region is CASRMGQYQPQHF. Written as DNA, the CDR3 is TGTGCCAGTAGGATGGGACAGTATCAGCCCCAGCATTTT.

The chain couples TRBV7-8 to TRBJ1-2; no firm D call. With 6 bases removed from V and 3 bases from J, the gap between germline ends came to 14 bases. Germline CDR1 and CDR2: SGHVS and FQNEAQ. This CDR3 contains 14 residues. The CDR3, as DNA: TGTGCCAGCAGACCCTTAACGGGAGACTATGGCTACACCTTC. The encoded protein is CASRPLTGDYGYTF.

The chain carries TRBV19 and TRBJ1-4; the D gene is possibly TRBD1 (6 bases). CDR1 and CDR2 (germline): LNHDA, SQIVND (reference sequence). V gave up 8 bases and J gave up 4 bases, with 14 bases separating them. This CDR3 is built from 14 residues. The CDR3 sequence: CASRFGQHNEKLFF. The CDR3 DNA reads TGTGCCAGTCGATTCGGACAGCATAATGAAAAACTGTTTTTT.

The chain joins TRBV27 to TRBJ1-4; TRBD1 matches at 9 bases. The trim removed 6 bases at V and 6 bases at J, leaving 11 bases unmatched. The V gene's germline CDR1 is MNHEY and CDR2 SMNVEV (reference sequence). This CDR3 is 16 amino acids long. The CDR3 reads CASRGQGSAVYEKLFF. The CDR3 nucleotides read TGTGCCAGCAGAGGACAGGGGTCGGCGGTCTATGAAAAACTGTTTTTT.

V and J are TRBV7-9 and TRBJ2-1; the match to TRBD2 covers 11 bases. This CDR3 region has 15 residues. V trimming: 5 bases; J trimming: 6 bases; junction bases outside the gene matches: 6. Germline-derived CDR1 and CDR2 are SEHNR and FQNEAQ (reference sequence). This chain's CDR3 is CASSPTSGRGNEQFF. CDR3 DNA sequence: TGTGCCAGCAGCCCTACTAGCGGGAGAGGCAATGAGCAGTTCTTC.

The CDR3 reads CASTTGGERGEQYF. For the CDR3, the DNA is TGTGCCAGTACAACAGGGGGTGAAAGGGGCGAGCAGTACTTC. This chain connects TRBV19 to TRBJ2-7, with 8 bases matching TRBD1. The CDR3 spans 14 residues. Germline CDR1 is LNHDA and CDR2 is SQIVND (reference sequence). Losses at the gene ends were 7 bases for V and 6 bases for J; bases not matched to a gene: 11. The complete variable domain, with remaining parts taken from reference TRBV19 and TRBJ2-7, reads DGGITQSPKYLFRKEGQNVTLSCEQNLNHDAMYWYRQDPGQGLRLIYYSQIVNDFQKGDIAEGYSVSREKKESFPLTVTSAQKNPTAFYLCASTTGGERGEQYFGPGTRLTVT.

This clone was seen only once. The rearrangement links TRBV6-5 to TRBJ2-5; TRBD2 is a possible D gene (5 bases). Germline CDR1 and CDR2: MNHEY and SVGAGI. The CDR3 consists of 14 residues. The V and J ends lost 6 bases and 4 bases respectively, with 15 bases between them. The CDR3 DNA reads TGTGCCAGCAGCCCCACGGGGTCGGGAGAGACCCAGTACTTC. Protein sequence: CASSPTGSGETQYF.

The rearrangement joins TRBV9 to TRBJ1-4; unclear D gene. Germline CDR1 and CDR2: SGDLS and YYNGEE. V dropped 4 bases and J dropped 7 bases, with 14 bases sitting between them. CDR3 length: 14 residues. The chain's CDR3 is CASSPSGRSEKLFF. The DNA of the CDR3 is TGTGCCAGCAGCCCCTCGGGGAGGAGTGAAAAACTGTTTTTT.

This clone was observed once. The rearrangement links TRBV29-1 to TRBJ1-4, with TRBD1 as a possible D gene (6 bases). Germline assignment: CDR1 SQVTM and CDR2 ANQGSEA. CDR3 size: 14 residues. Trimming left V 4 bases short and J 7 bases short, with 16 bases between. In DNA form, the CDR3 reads TGCAGCGTTGTACAGGGTCTCTACGGTGAAAAACTGTTTTTT. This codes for CSVVQGLYGEKLFF.

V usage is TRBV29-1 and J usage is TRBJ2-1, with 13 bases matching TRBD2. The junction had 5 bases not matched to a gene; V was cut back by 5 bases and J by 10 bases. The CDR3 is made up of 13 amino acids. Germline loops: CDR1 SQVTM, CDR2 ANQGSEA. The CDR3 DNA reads TGCAGCGTTACTAGCGGGAGGGCCCGGGAGCAGTTCTTC. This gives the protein CSVTSGRAREQFF.

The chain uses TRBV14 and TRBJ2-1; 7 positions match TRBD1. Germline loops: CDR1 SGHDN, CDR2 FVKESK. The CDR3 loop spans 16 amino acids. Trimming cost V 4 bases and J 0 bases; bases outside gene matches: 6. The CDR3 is CASSLWTGGSYNEQFF. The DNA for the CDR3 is TGTGCCAGCAGCCTCTGGACAGGAGGCTCCTACAATGAGCAGTTCTTC.

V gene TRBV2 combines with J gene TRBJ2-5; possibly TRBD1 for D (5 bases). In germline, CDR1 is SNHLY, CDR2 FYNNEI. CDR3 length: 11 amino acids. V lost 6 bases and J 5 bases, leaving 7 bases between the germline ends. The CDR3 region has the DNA TGTGCCAGCAGGGACAAGGAGACCCAGTACTTC. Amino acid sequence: CASRDKETQYF.

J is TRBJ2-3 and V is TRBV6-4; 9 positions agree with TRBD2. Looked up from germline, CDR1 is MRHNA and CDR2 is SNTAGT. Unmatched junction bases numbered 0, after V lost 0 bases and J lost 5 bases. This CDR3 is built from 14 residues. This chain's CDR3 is CASSDSSGRDTQYF. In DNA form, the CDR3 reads TGTGCCAGCAGTGACTCTAGCGGGAGAGATACGCAGTATTTT.

DNA for the CDR3: TGCGCCAGCAGCTGGCGACAGTCAGCCGGGGAGCTGTTTTTT. This gives the protein CASSWRQSAGELFF. The rearrangement links TRBV5-1 to TRBJ2-2, with D perhaps TRBD1 (5 bases). Trimming removed 3 bases from V and 6 bases from J, with 12 bases in between. The CDR3 spans 14 residues. Germline V CDR1 and CDR2: SGHRS, YFSETQ.

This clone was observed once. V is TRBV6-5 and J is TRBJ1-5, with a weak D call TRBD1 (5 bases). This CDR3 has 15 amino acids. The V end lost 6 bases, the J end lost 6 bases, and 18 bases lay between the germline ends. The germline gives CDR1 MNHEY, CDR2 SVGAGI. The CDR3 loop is CASSDGGTRGQPQHF. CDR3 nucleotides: TGTGCCAGCAGCGACGGGGGAACCCGCGGTCAGCCCCAGCATTTT.